The TCR beta chain under discussion was sequenced for a study of cytomegalovirus exposure and HLA in healthy donors. Study findings and constraints: In a later analysis, TCR beta V- and J-gene trimming was associated with a missense DCLRE1C variant. Generally TCR sequences proved uncommon, though certain public TCRs appeared in numerous donors.

In the PCR, 60 Vbeta and 13 Jbeta primers were used. Method: immunoSEQ multiplex PCR; TCRdb's copy keeps in-frame clones and lacks some. Here the sample spans approximately 93,000 clones, 60% to 80% being singletons. The junction had 4 bases not matched to a gene; V was cut back by 1 base and J by 0 bases. Germline V gene data show CDR1 as LGHNA and CDR2 as YSLEER. CDR3 length equals 16 residues. Concerning this clone itself: Its antigen is not identified.

The source material was PBMCs. The chain employs TRBV4-3 and TRBJ2-7; 9 nucleotides align to TRBD2. The sequence came from a woman aged 40 to 50 in good health and CMV-seronegative. The CDR3 bases are TGCGCCAGCAGCCAAGGGAGCGGGGGGACCTCCTACGAGCAGTACTTC. This encodes CASSQGSGGTSYEQYF.